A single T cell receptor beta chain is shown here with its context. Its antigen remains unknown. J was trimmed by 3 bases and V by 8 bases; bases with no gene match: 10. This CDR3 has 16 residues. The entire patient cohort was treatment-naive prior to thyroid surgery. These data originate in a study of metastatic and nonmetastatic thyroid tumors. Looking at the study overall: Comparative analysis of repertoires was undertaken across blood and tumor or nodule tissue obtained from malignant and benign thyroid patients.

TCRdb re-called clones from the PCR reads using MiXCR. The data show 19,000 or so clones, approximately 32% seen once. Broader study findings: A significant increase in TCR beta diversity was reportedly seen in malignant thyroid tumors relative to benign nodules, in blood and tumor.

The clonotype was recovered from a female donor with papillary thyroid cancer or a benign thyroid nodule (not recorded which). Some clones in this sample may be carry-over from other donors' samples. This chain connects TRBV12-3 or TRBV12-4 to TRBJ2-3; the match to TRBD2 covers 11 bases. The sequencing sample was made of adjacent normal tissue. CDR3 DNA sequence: TGTGCCAGCTGCCCCAGACTAGCGGGACAAACAGATACGCAGTATTTT. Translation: CASCPRLAGQTDTQYF.